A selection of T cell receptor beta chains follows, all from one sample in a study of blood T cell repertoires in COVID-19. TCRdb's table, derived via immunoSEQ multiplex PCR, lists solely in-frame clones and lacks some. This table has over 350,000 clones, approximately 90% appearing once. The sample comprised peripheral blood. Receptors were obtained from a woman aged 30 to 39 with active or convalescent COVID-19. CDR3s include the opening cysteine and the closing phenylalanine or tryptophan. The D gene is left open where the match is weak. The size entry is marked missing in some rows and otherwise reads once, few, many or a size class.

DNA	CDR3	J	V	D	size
TGTGCCCCGACGAAGGACTACAGGAGTCAGCCCCAGCATTTT	CAPTKDYRSQPQHF	TRBJ1-5	TRBV27	.	.
TGTGCCAGTAGTATACTAGGCAGCCGAATGAACACTGAAGCTTTCTTT	CASSILGSRMNTEAFF	TRBJ1-1	TRBV19	.	.
TGTGCCAGCAGCCAAGGGGACTCCGGGAGAGGGTACGAGCAGTACTTC	CASSQGDSGRGYEQYF	TRBJ2-7	TRBV3-1/TRBV3-2	.	once
TGTGCCAGCAGTGGGGGACTGCCCCGGGACAGGGGGCACGAGCAGTACTTC	CASSGGLPRDRGHEQYF	TRBJ2-7	TRBV2	TRBD1	.
TGTGCCAGTAGTATGAGCCCAGCGAATAATTCACCCCTCCACTTT	CASSMSPANNSPLHF	TRBJ1-6	TRBV19	.	.
TGTGCCAGCAGTTTTTCGGAGGCGGCTCAGTACTTC	CASSFSEAAQYF	TRBJ2-5	TRBV12-3/TRBV12-4	.	.
TGTGCCAGCAGCGTAGGCCCGAGCTCCTACAATGAGCAGTTCTTC	CASSVGPSSYNEQFF	TRBJ2-1	TRBV9	.	.
TGTGCCAGCAGTGCATTAACAGGTGAAGCTTTCTTT	CASSALTGEAFF	TRBJ1-1	TRBV25-1	.	.
TGTGCCAGTAGTATGAGGGACAGGACGAACACTGAAGCTTTCTTT	CASSMRDRTNTEAFF	TRBJ1-1	TRBV19	TRBD1	.
TGTGCCAGCACGGACAGGCTGAACACTGAAGCTTTCTTT	CASTDRLNTEAFF	TRBJ1-1	TRBV12-3/TRBV12-4	TRBD1	.
TGTGCCAGCAGGAGAGAGGCTCAGGGAAACACCATATATTTT	CASRREAQGNTIYF	TRBJ1-3	TRBV5-6	.	few
TGTGCCAGCTCACCAATGACGCTGACAGGGGATACGCAGTATTTT	CASSPMTLTGDTQYF	TRBJ2-3	TRBV18	TRBD1	few
TGTGCCAGCAGCCCGCGCGACAGGGGGAGCGGCTACACCTTC	CASSPRDRGSGYTF	TRBJ1-2	TRBV3-1/TRBV3-2	TRBD1	.
TGTGCCAGCAGTTTATCGGTGCAGCCCCAGCATTTT	CASSLSVQPQHF	TRBJ1-5	TRBV12-3/TRBV12-4	.	.
TGTGCCACGGCCACGGGGGGCAGCTACACCTTC	CATATGGSYTF	TRBJ1-2	TRBV19	.	.
TGTGCCAGCAGTGAACAGGGGGCGAGCACTGAAGCTTTCTTT	CASSEQGASTEAFF	TRBJ1-1	TRBV25-1	TRBD1	.
TGTGCCATCAGTCCGGGACTAGCGGGAAGGAGCTCCTACGAGCAGTACTTC	CAISPGLAGRSSYEQYF	TRBJ2-7	TRBV10-3	TRBD2	.
TGTGCCAGCAGTTTACACAGGGTTGAGACCCAGTACTTC	CASSLHRVETQYF	TRBJ2-5	TRBV6-5	.	.
TGTGCCAGCAGCCACAGGGGGTTGAACACTGAAGCTTTCTTT	CASSHRGLNTEAFF	TRBJ1-1	TRBV7-9	TRBD1	once
TGCAGCGGCGGATCCACCTTACCCTATGGCTACACCTTC	CSGGSTLPYGYTF	TRBJ1-2	TRBV29-1	.	.
TGTGCCAGCTCAAACTCCCGACAAGACACTGAAGCTTTCTTT	CASSNSRQDTEAFF	TRBJ1-1	TRBV18	.	.
TGTGCCAGCAGCTTACAGATCGCGGGAGTTAAAGATACGCAGTATTTT	CASSLQIAGVKDTQYF	TRBJ2-3	TRBV11-2	TRBD2	.
TGTGCCAGCAGTTACGTATCAGGGCAGCTCTATGGCTACACCTTC	CASSYVSGQLYGYTF	TRBJ1-2	TRBV6-5	.	.
TGCAGCGTTCAGACAGTTATGAACACTGAAGCTTTCTTT	CSVQTVMNTEAFF	TRBJ1-1	TRBV29-1	.	.
TGTGCCAGCACGGGGACAGAATACTACGAGCAGTACTTC	CASTGTEYYEQYF	TRBJ2-7	TRBV6-5	TRBD1	once
TGTGCCAGCAGTTTAGGGAGGAACACTGAAGCTTTCTTT	CASSLGRNTEAFF	TRBJ1-1	TRBV12-3/TRBV12-4	.	.
TGTGCCAGCAGTTTTGGACTAGCCTCCAATGAGCAGTTCTTC	CASSFGLASNEQFF	TRBJ2-1	TRBV27	TRBD2	.
TGTGCCAGCAGCTTAGGGACAGGGGCGGGTACAGATACGCAGTATTTT	CASSLGTGAGTDTQYF	TRBJ2-3	TRBV11-2	TRBD1	once
TGTGCCAGCAAGGGTCTAGCGGGCAACACAGATACGCAGTATTTT	CASKGLAGNTDTQYF	TRBJ2-3	TRBV6-5	TRBD2	.
TGCGCCAGCAGAATGACCGGGACAGTCTCCTACGAGCAGTACTTC	CASRMTGTVSYEQYF	TRBJ2-7	TRBV5-1	TRBD1	.
TGCGCCAGCAGCCCACTTCCGGGACAGGGAGCCGGGGAGCTGTTTTTT	CASSPLPGQGAGELFF	TRBJ2-2	TRBV10-2	TRBD1	.
TGTGCCAGCAGGAGAGGCGGAAACACTGAAGCTTTCTTT	CASRRGGNTEAFF	TRBJ1-1	TRBV6-5	.	.
TGTGCCAGCAGCTCTTTCCCTAAGGGGAATGACTATGGCTACACCTTC	CASSSFPKGNDYGYTF	TRBJ1-2	TRBV7-9	.	.
TGTGCCAGTAGTAGCGCGACAGGGGATATTGGCTACGAGCAGTACTTC	CASSSATGDIGYEQYF	TRBJ2-7	TRBV19	TRBD1	.
TGTGCCAGCAGCTTGGCCAGGCCAGGGGAGACCCAGTACTTC	CASSLARPGETQYF	TRBJ2-5	TRBV5-6	.	.
TGTGCCAGTCGTCTGGGGACAGGGGTTGTCACTGAAGCTTTCTTT	CASRLGTGVVTEAFF	TRBJ1-1	TRBV19	TRBD1	.
TGTGCCAGCAGCTTAGCTGCGGGAGGCTCCTACGAGCAGTACTTC	CASSLAAGGSYEQYF	TRBJ2-7	TRBV7-9	TRBD2	.
TGTGCCACCAGCTCGGGACTCCTGAACTATGGCTACACCTTC	CATSSGLLNYGYTF	TRBJ1-2	TRBV15	.	.
TGTGCCAGCAGCTTACCCCGTATGACAGATACCGGGGAGCTGTTTTTT	CASSLPRMTDTGELFF	TRBJ2-2	TRBV7-9	.	.
TGCGCCAGCAGTGAGTCGGGACTACCTTACAATGAGCAGTTCTTC	CASSESGLPYNEQFF	TRBJ2-1	TRBV10-1	TRBD2	.
TGTGCCACCAGTGACGGGATCCTTTACGCACTAGCCAAAAACATTCAGTACTTC	CATSDGILYALAKNIQYF	TRBJ2-4	TRBV24-1	.	.
TGTGCCAGTAGTAGACAGGGACAGGAGGTAGCTTTCTTT	CASSRQGQEVAFF	TRBJ1-1	TRBV19	TRBD1	once
TGTGCCAGCAGCCCGGACTTAGCCTACGAGCAGTACTTC	CASSPDLAYEQYF	TRBJ2-7	TRBV5-6	.	.
TGTGCCAGCAGCCCCTGGGACAGGGGCCCCTACAATGAGCAGTTCTTC	CASSPWDRGPYNEQFF	TRBJ2-1	TRBV11-1	TRBD1	.
TGTGCCAGCAGCTTAGTGGGACAGTACACTGAAGCTTTCTTT	CASSLVGQYTEAFF	TRBJ1-1	TRBV7-9	TRBD1	.
TGTGCCAGCAGCTTTAACTCCGGCGCAGGGCAAACTGAAGCTTTCTTT	CASSFNSGAGQTEAFF	TRBJ1-1	TRBV7-9	.	few
TGTGCCAGCAGCCAAGATCTTTCCCCAACTGGCACTGAAGCTTTCTTT	CASSQDLSPTGTEAFF	TRBJ1-1	TRBV3-1/TRBV3-2	.	.
TGTGCCAGCATGCAGGGGGGGGCCAACGTCCTGACTTTC	CASMQGGANVLTF	TRBJ2-6	TRBV27	.	.
TGCGCCAGCAGCCCCAGGGACAGGGCTGAAGCTTTCTTT	CASSPRDRAEAFF	TRBJ1-1	TRBV5-1	TRBD1	.
TGTGCCACCAGCAGAGATTATAATGAGCAGTTCTTC	CATSRDYNEQFF	TRBJ2-1	TRBV15	.	.
TGCGCCAGCAAGCCTCAGCAGCGGCAGTATTTT	CASKPQQRQYF	TRBJ2-3	TRBV5-1	.	.